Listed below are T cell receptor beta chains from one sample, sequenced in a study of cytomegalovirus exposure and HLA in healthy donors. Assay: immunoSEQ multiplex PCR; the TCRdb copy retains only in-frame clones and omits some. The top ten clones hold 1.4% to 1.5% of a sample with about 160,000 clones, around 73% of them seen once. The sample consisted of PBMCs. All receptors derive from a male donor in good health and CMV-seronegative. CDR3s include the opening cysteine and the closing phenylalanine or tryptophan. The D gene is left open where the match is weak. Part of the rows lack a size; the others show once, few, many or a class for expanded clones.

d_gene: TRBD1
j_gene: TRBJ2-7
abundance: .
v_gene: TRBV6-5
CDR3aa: CASSQDRVHEQYF
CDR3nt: TGTGCCAGCAGCCAGGACAGGGTCCACGAGCAGTACTTC

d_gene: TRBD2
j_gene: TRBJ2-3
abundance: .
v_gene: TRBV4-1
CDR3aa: CASSQGWGGRDTQYF
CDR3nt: TGCGCCAGCAGCCAAGGGTGGGGGGGTAGGGATACGCAGTATTTT

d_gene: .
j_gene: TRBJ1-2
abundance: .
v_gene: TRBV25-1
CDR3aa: CASSSTGSFGYTF
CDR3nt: TGTGCCAGCAGTTCCACGGGGTCCTTCGGCTACACCTTC

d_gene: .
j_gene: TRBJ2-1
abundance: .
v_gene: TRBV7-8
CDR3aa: CASSLRSGVYNEQFF
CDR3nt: TGTGCCAGCAGCTTACGGAGCGGAGTCTACAATGAGCAGTTCTTC

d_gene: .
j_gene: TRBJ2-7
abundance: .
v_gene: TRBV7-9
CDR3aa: CSSSRETGTEQYF
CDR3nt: TGTTCCAGCAGCCGGGAGACAGGGACCGAGCAGTACTTC

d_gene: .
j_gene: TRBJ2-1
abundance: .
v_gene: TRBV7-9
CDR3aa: CASASGGSSYNEQFF
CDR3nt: TGTGCCAGCGCCTCCGGCGGAAGCTCCTACAATGAGCAGTTCTTC

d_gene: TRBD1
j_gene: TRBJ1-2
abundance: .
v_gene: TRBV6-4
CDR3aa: CASSVEPGQSYTF
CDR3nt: TGTGCCAGCAGTGTTGAACCGGGACAGAGCTACACCTTC

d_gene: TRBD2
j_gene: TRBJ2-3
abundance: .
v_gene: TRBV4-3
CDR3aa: CASSPRTSGVPDTQYF
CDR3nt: TGCGCCAGCAGCCCCCGGACTAGCGGGGTCCCAGATACGCAGTATTTT

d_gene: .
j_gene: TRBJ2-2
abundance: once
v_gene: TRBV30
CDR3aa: CAWSFSPNTGELFF
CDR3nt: TGTGCCTGGAGTTTCTCCCCGAACACCGGGGAGCTGTTTTTT

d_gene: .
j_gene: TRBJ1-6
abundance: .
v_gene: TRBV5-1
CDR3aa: CASSPRDTDNSPLHF
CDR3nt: TGCGCCAGCAGCCCCCGGGACACCGATAATTCACCCCTCCACTTT

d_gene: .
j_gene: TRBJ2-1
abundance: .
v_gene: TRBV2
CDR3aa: CASSVLAEGDEQFF
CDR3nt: TGTGCCAGCAGTGTACTAGCAGAGGGTGATGAGCAGTTCTTC

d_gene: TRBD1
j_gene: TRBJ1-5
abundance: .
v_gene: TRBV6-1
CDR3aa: CASSSDGQGRPQHF
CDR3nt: TGTGCCAGCAGCTCCGACGGACAGGGTCGGCCCCAGCATTTT

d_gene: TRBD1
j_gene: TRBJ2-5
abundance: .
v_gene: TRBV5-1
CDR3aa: CASSQYRRTGQETQYF
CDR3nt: TGCGCCAGTTCCCAATACCGCCGGACAGGGCAAGAGACCCAGTACTTC

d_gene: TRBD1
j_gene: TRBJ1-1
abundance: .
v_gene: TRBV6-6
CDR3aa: CAGQGPNTEAFF
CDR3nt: TGTGCCGGACAGGGCCCGAACACTGAAGCTTTCTTT

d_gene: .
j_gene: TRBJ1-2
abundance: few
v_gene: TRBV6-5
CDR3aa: CASSYGAGLDYGYTF
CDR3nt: TGTGCCAGCAGTTACGGAGCGGGGCTCGACTATGGCTACACCTTC

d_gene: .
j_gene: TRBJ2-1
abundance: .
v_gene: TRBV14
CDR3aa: CASSQRSRGSYNEQFF
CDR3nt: TGTGCCAGCAGCCAACGGTCCAGGGGCTCCTACAATGAGCAGTTCTTC

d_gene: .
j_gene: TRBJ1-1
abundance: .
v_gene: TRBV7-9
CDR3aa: CASSQARTVNTEAFF
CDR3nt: TGTGCCAGCAGCCAAGCACGTACAGTGAACACTGAAGCTTTCTTT

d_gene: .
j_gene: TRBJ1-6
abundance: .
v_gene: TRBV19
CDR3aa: CASRGSRGSASSSYNSPLHF
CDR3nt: TGTGCCAGTAGGGGGTCCAGGGGTTCGGCGTCCAGCTCCTATAATTCACCCCTCCACTTT

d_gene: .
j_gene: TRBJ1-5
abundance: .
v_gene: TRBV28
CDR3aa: CASSLPGTINQPQHF
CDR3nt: TGTGCCAGCAGTCTACCGGGAACTATTAATCAGCCCCAGCATTTT

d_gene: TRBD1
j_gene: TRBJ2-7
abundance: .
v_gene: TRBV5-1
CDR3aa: CASSARPGTAYEQYF
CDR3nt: TGCGCCAGCAGCGCCCGACCCGGGACAGCGTACGAGCAGTACTTC

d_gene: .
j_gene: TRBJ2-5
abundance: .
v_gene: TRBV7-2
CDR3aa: CASSYQGGSETQYF
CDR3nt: TGTGCCAGCAGCTATCAGGGTGGTAGTGAGACCCAGTACTTC

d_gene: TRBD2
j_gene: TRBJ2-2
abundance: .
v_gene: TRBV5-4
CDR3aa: CASSPVAGGTGELFF
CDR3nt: TGTGCCAGCAGCCCGGTAGCGGGGGGGACCGGGGAGCTGTTTTTT

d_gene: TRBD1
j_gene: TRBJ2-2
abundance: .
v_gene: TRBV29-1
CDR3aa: CSVNRGQGGELFF
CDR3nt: TGCAGCGTTAACAGGGGGCAGGGCGGGGAGCTGTTTTTT

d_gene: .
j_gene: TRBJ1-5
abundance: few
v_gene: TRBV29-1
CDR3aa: CSAGGNSNQPQHF
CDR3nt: TGCAGCGCTGGAGGGAATAGCAATCAGCCCCAGCATTTT

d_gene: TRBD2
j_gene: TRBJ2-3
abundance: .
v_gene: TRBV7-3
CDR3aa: CASSTSGGPEDTQYF
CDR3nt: TGTGCCAGCAGCACTAGCGGGGGCCCCGAAGATACGCAGTATTTT

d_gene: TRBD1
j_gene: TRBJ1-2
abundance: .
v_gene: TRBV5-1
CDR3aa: CASSLSWTGDVYTF
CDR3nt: TGCGCCAGCAGCTTGTCGTGGACAGGGGATGTCTACACCTTC

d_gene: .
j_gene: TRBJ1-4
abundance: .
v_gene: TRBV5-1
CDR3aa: CASSLRGGSNEKLFF
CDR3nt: TGCGCCAGCAGCTTGAGGGGAGGTTCCAATGAAAAACTGTTTTTT

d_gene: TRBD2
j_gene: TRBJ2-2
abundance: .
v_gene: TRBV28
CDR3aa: CASSFPTSGITGELFF
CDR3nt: TGTGCCAGCAGTTTCCCGACTAGCGGGATCACCGGGGAGCTGTTTTTT

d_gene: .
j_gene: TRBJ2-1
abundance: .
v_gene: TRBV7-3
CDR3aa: CASSLSAGWSSYNEQFF
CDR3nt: TGTGCCAGCAGCTTATCGGCCGGGTGGAGCTCCTACAATGAGCAGTTCTTC

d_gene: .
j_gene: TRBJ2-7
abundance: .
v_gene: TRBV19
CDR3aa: CASSATGPHEQYF
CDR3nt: TGTGCCAGTAGTGCAACAGGGCCCCACGAGCAGTACTTC

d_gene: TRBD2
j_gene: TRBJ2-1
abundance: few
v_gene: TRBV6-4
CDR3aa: CASSDGASGNNEQFF
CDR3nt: TGTGCCAGCAGTGACGGCGCTAGCGGCAACAATGAGCAGTTCTTC

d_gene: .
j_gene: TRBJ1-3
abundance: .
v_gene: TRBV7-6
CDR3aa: CASSQMLGGGNTIYF
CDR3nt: TGTGCCAGCAGCCAAATGTTAGGAGGGGGAAACACCATATATTTT

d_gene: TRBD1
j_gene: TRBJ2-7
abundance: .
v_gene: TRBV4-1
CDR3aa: CASSYPGQGYEQYF
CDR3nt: TGCGCCAGCAGCTACCCGGGACAGGGCTACGAGCAGTACTTC

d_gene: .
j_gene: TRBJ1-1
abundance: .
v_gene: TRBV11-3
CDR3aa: CASSLYRNTEAFF
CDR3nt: TGTGCCAGCAGCTTGTACAGAAACACTGAAGCTTTCTTT

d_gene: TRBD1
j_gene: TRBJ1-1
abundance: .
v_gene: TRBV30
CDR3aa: CAWKRDRGTEAFF
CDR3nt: TGTGCCTGGAAGCGGGACAGGGGGACTGAAGCTTTCTTT

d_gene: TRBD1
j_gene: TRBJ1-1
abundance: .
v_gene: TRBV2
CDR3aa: CASHRGLNTEAFF
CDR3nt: TGTGCCAGTCACAGGGGGTTGAACACTGAAGCTTTCTTT

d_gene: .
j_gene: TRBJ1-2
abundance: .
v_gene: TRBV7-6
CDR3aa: CASSLALGGIWKGYTF
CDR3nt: TGTGCCAGCAGCTTAGCTTTGGGGGGGATCTGGAAAGGCTACACCTTC

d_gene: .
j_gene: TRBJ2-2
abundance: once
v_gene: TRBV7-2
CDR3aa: CASSLVRGSGELFF
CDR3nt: TGTGCCAGCAGCTTAGTTAGGGGGTCTGGGGAGCTGTTTTTT

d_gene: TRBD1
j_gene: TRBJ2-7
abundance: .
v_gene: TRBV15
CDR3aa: CATSARQGVYEQYF
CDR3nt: TGTGCCACCAGCGCCCGACAGGGTGTCTACGAGCAGTACTTC

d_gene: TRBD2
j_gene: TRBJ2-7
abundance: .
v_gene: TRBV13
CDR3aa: CASSLVGLAGASYEQYF
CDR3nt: TGTGCCAGCAGCTTAGTCGGACTAGCGGGGGCCTCCTACGAGCAGTACTTC